This TCR beta chain was captured in a study of blood T cell repertoires in COVID-19. In the study overall: COVID-19 samples, acute and convalescent, were from the United States, Italy and Spain. From T cells, B-cell-depleted T cells, or PBMCs came the material, which was cDNA or gDNA.

Source study methods: It was from reference gene primer amplification that nucleated cell counts were estimated. Only in-frame clones appear in the TCRdb table, and some are missing; sequencing was by immunoSEQ multiplex PCR. For V, J and clone size, that table is used; D and trimming come from the DNA. The data hold around 26,000 clones, with around 83% observed a single time. CDR3 length equals 15 residues. V shed 5 bases, J shed 7 bases, and the junction held 6 bases outside the gene matches. Germline V gene sequence: CDR1 SGHAT, CDR2 FQNNGV. The origin of this receptor is a human donor in a cohort sampled during active COVID-19. Input material: peripheral blood. The V gene is TRBV11-2, the J gene TRBJ1-6, with 9 bases lining up with TRBD1. The CDR3 DNA follows: TGTGCCAGCAGCGAGCCGACAGGGGGGAATTCACCCCTCCACTTT. This gives the protein CASSEPTGGNSPLHF.